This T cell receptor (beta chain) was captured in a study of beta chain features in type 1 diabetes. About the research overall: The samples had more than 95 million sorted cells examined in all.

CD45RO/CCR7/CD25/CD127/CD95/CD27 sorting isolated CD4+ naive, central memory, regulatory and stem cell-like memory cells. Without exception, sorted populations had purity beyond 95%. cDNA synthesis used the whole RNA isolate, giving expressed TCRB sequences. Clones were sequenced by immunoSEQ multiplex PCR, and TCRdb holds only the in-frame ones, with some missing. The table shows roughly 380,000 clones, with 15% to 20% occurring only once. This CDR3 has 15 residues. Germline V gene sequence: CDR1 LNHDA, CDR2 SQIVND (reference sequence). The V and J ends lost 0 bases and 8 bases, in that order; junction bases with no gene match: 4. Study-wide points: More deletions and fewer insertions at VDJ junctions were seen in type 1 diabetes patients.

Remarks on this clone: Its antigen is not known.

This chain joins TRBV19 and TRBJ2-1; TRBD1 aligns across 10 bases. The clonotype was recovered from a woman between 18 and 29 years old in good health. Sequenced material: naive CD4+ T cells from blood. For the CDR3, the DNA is TGTGCCAGTAGTATAGAGGGACAGGGGATCGATGAGCAGTTCTTC. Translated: CASSIEGQGIDEQFF.